This entry is about one T cell receptor (beta chain). The sample is drawn from a study of blood T cell repertoires in COVID-19. Libraries were prepared by immunoSEQ multiplex PCR; TCRdb keeps only in-frame clonotypes and omits some of them. The sample lists around 210,000 clones, just over 85% occurring once. In germline, CDR1 is KGHDR, CDR2 SFDVKD. V dropped 3 bases and J dropped 7 bases, with 2 bases sitting between them. The CDR3 is made up of 11 amino acids. This clonotype was obtained from a man younger than 30 with active or convalescent COVID-19. The specimen sequenced was peripheral blood. The V and J genes are TRBV24-1 and TRBJ2-2; D remains unclear. The CDR3 protein is CATSDLGELFF. DNA for the CDR3: TGTGCCACCAGTGATCTCGGGGAGCTGTTTTTT.